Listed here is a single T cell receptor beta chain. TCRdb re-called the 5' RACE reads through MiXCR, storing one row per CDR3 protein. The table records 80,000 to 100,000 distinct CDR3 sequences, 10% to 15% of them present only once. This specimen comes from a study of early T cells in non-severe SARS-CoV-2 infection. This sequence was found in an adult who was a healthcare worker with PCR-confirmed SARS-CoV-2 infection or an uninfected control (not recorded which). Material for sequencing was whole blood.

The CDR3 nucleotides read TGTGCCAGCAGCTTAACCGGCGGGAGTCTTAGGTCCCAGTACTTC. This encodes CASSLTGGSLRSQYF. V gene TRBV7-6 combines with J gene TRBJ2-5; 7 nucleotides line up with TRBD2. V shed 2 bases and J 9 bases; nucleotides not matched to a gene: 12. CDR3 length equals 15 residues. Germline V gene data show CDR1 as SGHVS and CDR2 as FNYEAQ.